This T cell receptor (beta chain) appears in the sequencing data of a study of T cells in localized non-small cell lung cancer. Concerning this clone: What it recognizes is unknown.

Profiling relied on immunoSEQ multiplex PCR, and the TCRdb table lists in-frame clones only, not all of them. The data hold about 33,000 clones, with 75% to 90% observed a single time. Germline CDR1 and CDR2: SGDLS and YYNGEE. V lost 3 bases, J lost 4 bases, and 5 bases stayed unmatched. This CDR3 has 14 amino acids. General study results and limits: Among blood samples, higher T cell density accompanied longer overall survival. There were a median roughly 59 of the top 100 tumor clones appearing in adjacent lung. T cell clonality was highest in uninvolved adjacent lung, above tumor. Only one tumor region went through sequencing, so heterogeneity may still be there.

This clonotype originated in a man between 40 and 70 years old with stage I lung adenocarcinoma. The chain combines TRBV9 with TRBJ1-2; 8 positions agree with TRBD1. The input for sequencing was peripheral blood, taken before any cancer treatment. CDR3 nucleotide sequence: TGTGCCAGCAGCGCCTCCGGGACAGGCTATGGCTACACCTTC. It specifies CASSASGTGYGYTF.